This T cell receptor beta chain originates from a study of patients and donors after allogeneic stem cell transplantation (dated by TCRdb to about 2020). With respect to this clonotype: No antigen is known for it. Base qualities are missing; no much larger clone stands one base away.

The germline V gene yields SGHNT for CDR1 and YENEEA for CDR2. CDR3 length: 15 amino acids, cysteine to phenylalanine. Only CDR3 DNA is held: 45 bases, read in frame from base 1. Deletion took 4 bases off V and 1 base off J, with a span of 14 bases between the germline ends. To prepare the library, RT-PCR was applied. Sequencer: NextSeq 550. TCRdb applied fastp at Q25 and MiXCR to the public reads, then kept only in-frame beta chains. Rows merge per CDR3 protein into single entries with the most common DNA and genes. The sample contains fewer than 500,000 distinct CDR3 sequences, approximately 16% of them found a single time. The ten largest clones take up around 7.9% of the sample.

The sequence is built from TRBV11-3 and TRBJ2-7; a tentative D match to TRBD1 spans 5 bases. The TCR comes from a human donor who was either an allogeneic HSCT recipient or a stem cell or donor lymphocyte infusion donor (not recorded which). It is not recorded whose cells these are; they may come from a transplant donor. The sequenced sample was blood, either unsorted or a sorted T cell fraction (not recorded which). The nucleotide sequence reads as follows: TGTGCCAGCAGCTCCAGACAGATTGGGTCCTACGAGCAGTACTTC. Its translation is CASSSRQIGSYEQYF.